This entry describes one T cell receptor beta chain. Its antigen is not identified. Deletions cut 6 bases from V and 2 bases from J, with 14 bases between. This CDR3 region has 13 residues. Germline V lookup: CDR1 SQVTM, CDR2 ANQGSEA. The data are from a study of cytomegalovirus exposure and HLA in healthy donors. Across the whole study: Among the approximately 380 donors who were genotyped, approximately 84% fell in the genetic ancestry cluster that is associated with self-reported Caucasian donors. Overall study results and limits: Some V segments, TRBV6-2 and TRBV6-3 among them, were indistinguishable and were therefore excluded.

Researchers ran the PCR with 60 Vbeta and 13 Jbeta primers. The table came from immunoSEQ multiplex PCR; TCRdb's copy has only in-frame clones and leaves some out. The sample contains some 93,000 clones, 65% of which appear only once. The chain uses TRBV29-1 and TRBJ2-7, with D maybe TRBD1 (6 bases). This TCR derives from a boy younger than 18 in good health and CMV-seropositive. The sequenced sample was PBMCs. As DNA, the CDR3 is TGCAGCGTAAGAACAGGGAAAGCCTACGAGCAGTACTTC. It translates to CSVRTGKAYEQYF.